A selection of T cell receptor beta chains follows, all from one sample in a study of CD8+CD57+ T cells in acquired aplastic anemia. TCRdb passed the reads through MiXCR, listing each CDR3 protein once. This sample has hundreds of thousands of distinct CDR3 sequences, with roughly a third found just once. Sequenced sample: sorted CD4+, CD8+, or CD8+CD57+ T cells (not recorded which) from PBMCs. These receptors all come from a human donor with aplastic anemia. CDR3s include the opening cysteine and the closing phenylalanine or tryptophan. Each record gives: clone size, D gene, J gene, V gene, CDR3 DNA, CDR3 protein. A D gene is named only where the DNA matches it firmly. Some rows have no size entry. The others give once, few or many, or a class for an expanded clone.

abundance: many; d_gene: TRBD1; j_gene: TRBJ1-2; v_gene: TRBV9; CDR3nt: TGTGCCAGCAGCGTAGACAGGGGCAGCGGCTATGGCTACACCTTC; CDR3aa: CASSVDRGSGYGYTF
abundance: few; d_gene: -; j_gene: TRBJ1-2; v_gene: TRBV15; CDR3nt: TGTGCCACCAGCAGAGACCTCACAGGTATCACTAACTATGGCTACACCTTC; CDR3aa: CATSRDLTGITNYGYTF
abundance: many; d_gene: -; j_gene: TRBJ1-6; v_gene: TRBV9; CDR3nt: TGTGCCAGCAGCCTTCTCGTCAAGGATAATTCACCCCTCCACTTT; CDR3aa: CASSLLVKDNSPLHF
abundance: -; d_gene: -; j_gene: TRBJ2-2; v_gene: TRBV7-2; CDR3nt: TGTGCCAGCAGCTTAAACGGACCGATGAACACCGGGGAGCTGTTTTTT; CDR3aa: CASSLNGPMNTGELFF
abundance: many; d_gene: -; j_gene: TRBJ2-3; v_gene: TRBV24-1; CDR3nt: TGTGCCACCAGTGATACCACAGGGTTCCGGGATACGCAGTATTTT; CDR3aa: CATSDTTGFRDTQYF
abundance: many; d_gene: -; j_gene: TRBJ1-6; v_gene: TRBV5-1; CDR3nt: TGCGCCAGCAGCTTGTCTCAGGTTCTCGATTCACCCCTCCACTTT; CDR3aa: CASSLSQVLDSPLHF
abundance: many; d_gene: TRBD1; j_gene: TRBJ2-7; v_gene: TRBV30; CDR3nt: TGTGCCTGGGCCCAGGGGACAGGGATTCGGGACGAGCAGTACTTC; CDR3aa: CAWAQGTGIRDEQYF
abundance: -; d_gene: TRBD2; j_gene: TRBJ2-5; v_gene: TRBV19; CDR3nt: TGTGCCAGTGCGGGGGAAGGCCAAGAGACCCAGTACTTC; CDR3aa: CASAGEGQETQYF
abundance: -; d_gene: TRBD1; j_gene: TRBJ1-6; v_gene: TRBV10-3; CDR3nt: TGTGCCATCAGTGTAACACAGGGGAATTCACCCCTCCACTTT; CDR3aa: CAISVTQGNSPLHF
abundance: -; d_gene: -; j_gene: TRBJ1-1; v_gene: TRBV7-6; CDR3nt: TGTGCCAGCAGCTTAGGGCCCACCCAACAGGGGAACACTGAAGCTTTCTTT; CDR3aa: CASSLGPTQQGNTEAFF
abundance: few; d_gene: TRBD1; j_gene: TRBJ1-4; v_gene: TRBV20-1; CDR3nt: TGCAGTGCTAGAGGGGGATTGGGGACAGTAAATGAAAAACTGTTTTTT; CDR3aa: CSARGGLGTVNEKLFF
abundance: -; d_gene: TRBD2; j_gene: TRBJ2-3; v_gene: TRBV19; CDR3nt: TGTGCCAGTAGTATAGATCAACGGGGGGGGGCAGATACGCAGTATTTT; CDR3aa: CASSIDQRGGADTQYF
abundance: -; d_gene: -; j_gene: TRBJ2-1; v_gene: TRBV19; CDR3nt: TGTGCCAGTAGTGGCCAGATGGCGGATGAGCAGTTCTTC; CDR3aa: CASSGQMADEQFF
abundance: few; d_gene: TRBD2; j_gene: TRBJ2-3; v_gene: TRBV9; CDR3nt: TGTGCCAGCAGCAAAGGGGCTAGCGGGGGCACAGATACGCAGTATTTT; CDR3aa: CASSKGASGGTDTQYF
abundance: many; d_gene: -; j_gene: TRBJ1-1; v_gene: TRBV7-2; CDR3nt: TGTGCCAGCAGCTCCGCGGCAGTTACAGGGACTGAAGCTTTCTTT; CDR3aa: CASSSAAVTGTEAFF
abundance: -; d_gene: TRBD1; j_gene: TRBJ1-1; v_gene: TRBV20-1; CDR3nt: TGCAGTGCTAGGGCTGGCAGGGGGACTGAAGCTTTCTTT; CDR3aa: CSARAGRGTEAFF
abundance: few; d_gene: -; j_gene: TRBJ2-7; v_gene: TRBV19; CDR3nt: TGTGCCAGTAGTAGACAGGTTAGCTCCTACGAGCAGTACTTC; CDR3aa: CASSRQVSSYEQYF
abundance: many; d_gene: -; j_gene: TRBJ1-6; v_gene: TRBV19; CDR3nt: TGTGCCAGTAGTATAGCGGGACGTCCACATAATTCACCCCTCCACTTT; CDR3aa: CASSIAGRPHNSPLHF
abundance: -; d_gene: TRBD1; j_gene: TRBJ1-1; v_gene: TRBV5-1; CDR3nt: TGCGCCAGCAGTTTGATGGGACAGGGAACTGAAGCTTTCTTT; CDR3aa: CASSLMGQGTEAFF
abundance: many; d_gene: TRBD1; j_gene: TRBJ1-6; v_gene: TRBV7-3; CDR3nt: TGTGCCAGCAGCTGGTCGGGACAGAGGAGAACACCCCTCCACTTT; CDR3aa: CASSWSGQRRTPLHF
abundance: many; d_gene: -; j_gene: TRBJ2-7; v_gene: TRBV2; CDR3nt: TGTGCCAGCAAGACAGCGGAAAACTCCTACGAGCAGTACTTC; CDR3aa: CASKTAENSYEQYF
abundance: few; d_gene: -; j_gene: TRBJ2-5; v_gene: TRBV19; CDR3nt: TGTGCCAGTCAAGTTAAGTCGGGGAGTGCGGAGACCCAGTACTTC; CDR3aa: CASQVKSGSAETQYF
abundance: -; d_gene: TRBD1; j_gene: TRBJ1-1; v_gene: TRBV25-1; CDR3nt: TGTGCCAGCGGCGGACAGGGTAGCACTGAAGCTTTCTTT; CDR3aa: CASGGQGSTEAFF
abundance: many; d_gene: TRBD2; j_gene: TRBJ2-3; v_gene: TRBV7-3; CDR3nt: TGTGCCAGCAGCTTCGTTAGCGGGAGCACAGATACGCAGTATTTT; CDR3aa: CASSFVSGSTDTQYF
abundance: -; d_gene: TRBD1; j_gene: TRBJ2-7; v_gene: TRBV6-5; CDR3nt: TGTGCCAGCAGTCACGGGACAGGGGGCAGCGAGCAGTACTTC; CDR3aa: CASSHGTGGSEQYF
abundance: many; d_gene: -; j_gene: TRBJ1-1; v_gene: TRBV7-9; CDR3nt: TGTGCCAGCAGCTTTAAGGGGGGGACTGAAGCTTTCTTT; CDR3aa: CASSFKGGTEAFF
abundance: many; d_gene: TRBD1; j_gene: TRBJ1-2; v_gene: TRBV30; CDR3nt: TGTGCCTGGAGCAGACAGGGGACTAGAGACACCTTC; CDR3aa: CAWSRQGTRDTF
abundance: -; d_gene: TRBD1; j_gene: TRBJ2-7; v_gene: TRBV30; CDR3nt: TGTGCCTGGAGTGCTTTCGGGACAGGGGGCTACGAGCAGTACTTC; CDR3aa: CAWSAFGTGGYEQYF
abundance: -; d_gene: TRBD1; j_gene: TRBJ2-7; v_gene: TRBV24-1; CDR3nt: TGTGCCACCAGTGATTCGGGACAGGGGGCGGGGGAGCAGTACTTC; CDR3aa: CATSDSGQGAGEQYF
abundance: -; d_gene: TRBD2; j_gene: TRBJ2-5; v_gene: TRBV5-1; CDR3nt: TGCGCCAGCAGCTCAAGCGGGGGGGCCTTGAGGACCCAGTACTTC; CDR3aa: CASSSSGGALRTQYF
abundance: -; d_gene: -; j_gene: TRBJ1-5; v_gene: TRBV24-1; CDR3nt: TGTGCCACCAGTCCGCCCGGTCGCCAAGAGACCCAGCATTTT; CDR3aa: CATSPPGRQETQHF